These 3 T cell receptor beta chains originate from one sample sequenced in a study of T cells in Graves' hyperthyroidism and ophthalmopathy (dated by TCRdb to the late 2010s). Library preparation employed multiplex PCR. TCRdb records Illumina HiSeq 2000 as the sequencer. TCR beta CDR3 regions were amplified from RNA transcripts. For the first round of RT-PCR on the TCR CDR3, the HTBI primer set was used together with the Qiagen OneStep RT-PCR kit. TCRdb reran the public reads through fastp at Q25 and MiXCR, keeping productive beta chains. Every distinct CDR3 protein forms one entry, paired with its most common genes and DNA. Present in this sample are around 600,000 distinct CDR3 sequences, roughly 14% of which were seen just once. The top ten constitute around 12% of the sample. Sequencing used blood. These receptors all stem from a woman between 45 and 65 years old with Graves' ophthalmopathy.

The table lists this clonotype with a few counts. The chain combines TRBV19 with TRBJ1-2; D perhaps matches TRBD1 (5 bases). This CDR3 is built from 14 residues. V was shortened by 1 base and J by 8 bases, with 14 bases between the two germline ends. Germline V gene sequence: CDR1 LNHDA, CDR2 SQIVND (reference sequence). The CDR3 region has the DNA TGTGCCAGTAGTATAGCTCAGGGAGGCGACGGCTACACCTTC. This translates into CASSIAQGGDGYTF.

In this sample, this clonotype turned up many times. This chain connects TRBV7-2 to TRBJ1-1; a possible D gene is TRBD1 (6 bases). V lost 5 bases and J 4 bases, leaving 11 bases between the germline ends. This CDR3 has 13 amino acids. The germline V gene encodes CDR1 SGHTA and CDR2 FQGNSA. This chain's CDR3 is CASSPRQATEAFF. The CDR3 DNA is TGTGCCAGCAGCCCCCGACAGGCCACTGAAGCTTTCTTT.

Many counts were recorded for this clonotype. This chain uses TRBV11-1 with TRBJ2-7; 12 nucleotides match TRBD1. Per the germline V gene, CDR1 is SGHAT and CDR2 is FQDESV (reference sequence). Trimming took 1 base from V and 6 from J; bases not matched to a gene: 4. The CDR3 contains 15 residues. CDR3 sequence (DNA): TGTGCCAGCAGCTTAGATGGGACAGGGGGCCTCGAGCAGTACTTC. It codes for CASSLDGTGGLEQYF.